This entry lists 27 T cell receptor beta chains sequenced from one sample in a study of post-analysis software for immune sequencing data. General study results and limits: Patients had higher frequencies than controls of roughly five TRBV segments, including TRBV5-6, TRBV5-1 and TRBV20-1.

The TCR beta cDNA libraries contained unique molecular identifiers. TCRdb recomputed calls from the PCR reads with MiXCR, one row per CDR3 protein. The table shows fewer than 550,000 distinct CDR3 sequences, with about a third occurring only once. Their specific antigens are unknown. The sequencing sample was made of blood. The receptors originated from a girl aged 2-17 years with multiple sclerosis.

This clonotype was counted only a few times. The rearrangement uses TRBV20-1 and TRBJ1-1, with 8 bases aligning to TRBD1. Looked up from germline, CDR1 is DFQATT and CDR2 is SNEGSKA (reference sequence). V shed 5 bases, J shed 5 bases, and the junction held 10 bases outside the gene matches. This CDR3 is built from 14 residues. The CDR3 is CSAFGQGSGTEAFF. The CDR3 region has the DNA TGCAGTGCTTTTGGACAGGGTTCAGGGACTGAAGCTTTCTTT.

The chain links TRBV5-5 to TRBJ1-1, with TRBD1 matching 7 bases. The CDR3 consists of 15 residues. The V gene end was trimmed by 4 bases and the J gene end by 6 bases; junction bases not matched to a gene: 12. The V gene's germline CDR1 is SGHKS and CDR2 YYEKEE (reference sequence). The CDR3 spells CASSVSTGDWPEAFF. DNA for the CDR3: TGTGCCAGCAGCGTATCCACAGGGGACTGGCCTGAAGCTTTCTTT. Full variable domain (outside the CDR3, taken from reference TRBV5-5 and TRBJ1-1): DAGVTQSPTHLIKTRGQQVTLRCSPISGHKSVSWYQQVLGQGPQFIFQYYEKEERGRGNFPDRFSARQFPNYSSELNVNALLLGDSALYLCASSVSTGDWPEAFFGQGTRLTVV.

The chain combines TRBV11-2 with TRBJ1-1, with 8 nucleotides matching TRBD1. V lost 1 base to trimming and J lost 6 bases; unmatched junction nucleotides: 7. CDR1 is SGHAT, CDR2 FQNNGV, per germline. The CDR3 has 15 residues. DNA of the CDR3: TGTGCCAGCAGCTTAGCGGACAGGGTAAAGTCTGAAGCTTTCTTT. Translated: CASSLADRVKSEAFF. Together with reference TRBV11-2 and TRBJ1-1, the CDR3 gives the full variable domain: EAGVAQSPRYKIIEKRQSVAFWCNPISGHATLYWYQQILGQGPKLLIQFQNNGVVDDSQLPKDRFSAERLKGVDSTLKIQPAKLEDSAVYLCASSLADRVKSEAFFGQGTRLTVV.

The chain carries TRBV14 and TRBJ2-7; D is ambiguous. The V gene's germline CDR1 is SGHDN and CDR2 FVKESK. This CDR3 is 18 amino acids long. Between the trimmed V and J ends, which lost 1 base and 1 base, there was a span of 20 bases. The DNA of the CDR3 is TGTGCCAGCAGCCAAGGAGTCCTGGGTCATGCCGTTTCCTACGAGCAGTACTTC. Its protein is CASSQGVLGHAVSYEQYF.

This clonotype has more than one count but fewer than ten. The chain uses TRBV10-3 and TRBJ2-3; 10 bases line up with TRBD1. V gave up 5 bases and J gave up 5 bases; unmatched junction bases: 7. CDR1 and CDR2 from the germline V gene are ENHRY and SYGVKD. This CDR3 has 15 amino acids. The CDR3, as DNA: TGTGCCATCAGTCACCTCGGGACAGGGGAAGATACGCAGTATTTT. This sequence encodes CAISHLGTGEDTQYF.

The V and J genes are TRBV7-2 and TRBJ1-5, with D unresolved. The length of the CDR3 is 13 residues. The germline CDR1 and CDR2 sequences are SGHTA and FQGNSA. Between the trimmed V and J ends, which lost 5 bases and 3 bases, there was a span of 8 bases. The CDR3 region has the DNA TGTGCCAGCAGCCCCCGGCCCAATCAGCCCCAGCATTTT. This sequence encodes CASSPRPNQPQHF. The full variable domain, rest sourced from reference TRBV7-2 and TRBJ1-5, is GAGVSQSPSNKVTEKGKDVELRCDPISGHTALYWYRQSLGQGLEFLIYFQGNSAPDKSGLPSDRFSAERTGGSVSTLTIQRTQQEDSAVYLCASSPRPNQPQHFGDGTRLSIL.

The CDR3 coding sequence is TGTGCCAGCAGTCTCGGGGGCTCTTGGTACGAGCAGTACTTC. Protein: CASSLGGSWYEQYF. This chain connects TRBV12-3 or TRBV12-4 to TRBJ2-4, with D perhaps being TRBD1 or TRBD2 (6 bases each). The DNA end lines up better with TRBJ2-7; the J call may be wrong. The CDR3 is 14 amino acids.

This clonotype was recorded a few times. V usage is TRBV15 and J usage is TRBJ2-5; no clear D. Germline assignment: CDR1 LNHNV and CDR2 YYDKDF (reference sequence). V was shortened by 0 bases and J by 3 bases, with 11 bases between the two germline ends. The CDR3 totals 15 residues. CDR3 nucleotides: TGTGCCACCAGCAGAGATCTTCCAACGGAAGAGACCCAGTACTTC. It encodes CATSRDLPTEETQYF.

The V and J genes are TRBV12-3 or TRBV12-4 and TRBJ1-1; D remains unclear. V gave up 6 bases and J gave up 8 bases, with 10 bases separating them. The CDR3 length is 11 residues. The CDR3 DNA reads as TGTGCCAGCAGGGACCCAAAGGAAGCTTTCTTT. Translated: CASRDPKEAFF.

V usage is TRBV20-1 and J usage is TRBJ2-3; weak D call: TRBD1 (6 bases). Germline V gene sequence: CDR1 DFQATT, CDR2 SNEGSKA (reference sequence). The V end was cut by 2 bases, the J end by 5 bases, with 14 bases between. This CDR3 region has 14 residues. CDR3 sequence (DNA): TGCAGTGCTAGACAACAGGGTTTCGTAGATACGCAGTATTTT. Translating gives CSARQQGFVDTQYF.

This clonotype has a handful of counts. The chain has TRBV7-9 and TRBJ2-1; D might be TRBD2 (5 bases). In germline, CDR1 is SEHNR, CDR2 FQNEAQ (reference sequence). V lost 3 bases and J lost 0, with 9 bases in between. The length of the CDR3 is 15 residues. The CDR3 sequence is CASSFPGSSYNEQFF. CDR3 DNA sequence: TGTGCCAGCAGCTTCCCGGGGAGCTCCTACAATGAGCAGTTCTTC. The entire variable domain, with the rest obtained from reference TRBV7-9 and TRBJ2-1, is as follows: DTGVSQNPRHKITKRGQNVTFRCDPISEHNRLYWYRQTLGQGPEFLTYFQNEAQLEKSRLLSDRFSAERPKGSFSTLEIQRTEQGDSAMYLCASSFPGSSYNEQFFGPGTRLTVL.

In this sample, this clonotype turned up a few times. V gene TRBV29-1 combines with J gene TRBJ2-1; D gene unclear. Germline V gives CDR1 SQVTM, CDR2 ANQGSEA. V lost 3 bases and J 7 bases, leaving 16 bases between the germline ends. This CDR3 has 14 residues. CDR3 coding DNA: TGCAGCGTTGACAGCAAGGGTTCTTTTAATGAGCAGTTCTTC. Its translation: CSVDSKGSFNEQFF.

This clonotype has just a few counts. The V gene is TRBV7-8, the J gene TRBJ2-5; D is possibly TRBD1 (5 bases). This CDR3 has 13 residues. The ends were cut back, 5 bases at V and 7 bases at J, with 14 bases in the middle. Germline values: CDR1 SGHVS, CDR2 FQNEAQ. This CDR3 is CASSPRTTVTQYF. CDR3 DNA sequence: TGTGCCAGCAGCCCCCGGACAACGGTGACCCAGTACTTC.

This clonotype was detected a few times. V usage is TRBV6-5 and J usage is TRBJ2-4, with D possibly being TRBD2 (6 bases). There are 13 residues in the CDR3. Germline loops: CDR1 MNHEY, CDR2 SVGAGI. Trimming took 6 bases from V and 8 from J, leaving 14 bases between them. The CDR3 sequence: CASSPGVMYIQYF. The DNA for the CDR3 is TGTGCCAGCAGCCCGGGGGTTATGTACATTCAGTACTTC.

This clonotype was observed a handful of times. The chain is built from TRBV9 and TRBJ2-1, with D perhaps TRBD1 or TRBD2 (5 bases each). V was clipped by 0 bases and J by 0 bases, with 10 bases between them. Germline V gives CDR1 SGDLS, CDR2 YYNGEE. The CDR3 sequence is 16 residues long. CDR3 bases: TGTGCCAGCAGCGTAGGGGACCTGAGCTCCTACAATGAGCAGTTCTTC. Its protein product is CASSVGDLSSYNEQFF.

This chain's CDR3 is CASSFGGGDRDSYFEQFF. DNA of the CDR3: TGCGCCAGCAGCTTTGGTGGGGGGGACCGGGACTCCTACTTTGAGCAGTTCTTC. The rearrangement joins TRBV5-1 to TRBJ2-1, with 7 bases aligning to TRBD2. Germline CDR1 reads SGHRS; CDR2 reads YFSETQ. The CDR3 is 18 residues long. The J segment lost 9 bases and the V segment lost 2 bases, leaving 20 bases of the junction unmatched. Using reference TRBV5-1 and TRBJ2-1 for the parts outside the CDR3, the full variable domain is KAGVTQTPRYLIKTRGQQVTLSCSPISGHRSVSWYQQTPGQGLQFLFEYFSETQRNKGNFPGRFSGRQFSNSRSEMNVSTLELGDSALYLCASSFGGGDRDSYFEQFFGPGTRLTVL.

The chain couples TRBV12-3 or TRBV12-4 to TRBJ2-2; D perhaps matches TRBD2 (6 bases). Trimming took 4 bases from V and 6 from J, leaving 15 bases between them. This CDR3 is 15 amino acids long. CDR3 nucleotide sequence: TGTGCCAGCAGTTCATCGGGACTCGTATCCGGGGAGCTGTTTTTT. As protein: CASSSSGLVSGELFF.

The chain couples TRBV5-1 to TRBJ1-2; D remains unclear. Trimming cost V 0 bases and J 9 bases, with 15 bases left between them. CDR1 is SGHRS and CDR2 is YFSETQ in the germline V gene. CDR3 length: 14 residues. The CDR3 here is CASSLVEGLNSYTF. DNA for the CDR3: TGCGCCAGCAGCTTGGTCGAGGGCCTGAATAGCTACACCTTC.

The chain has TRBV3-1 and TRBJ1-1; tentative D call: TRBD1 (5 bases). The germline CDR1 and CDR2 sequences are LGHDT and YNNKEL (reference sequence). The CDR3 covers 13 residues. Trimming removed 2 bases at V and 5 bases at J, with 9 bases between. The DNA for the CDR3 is TGTGCCAGCAGCCAAAAGGGGCAGACTGAAGCTTTCTTT. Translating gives CASSQKGQTEAFF.

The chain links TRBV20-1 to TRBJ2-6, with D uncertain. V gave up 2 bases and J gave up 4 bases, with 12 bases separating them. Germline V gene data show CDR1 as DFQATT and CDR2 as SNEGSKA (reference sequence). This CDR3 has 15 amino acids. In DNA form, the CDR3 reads TGCAGTGCTAGATTGGTGGGCTCCGGGGCCAACGTCCTGACTTTC. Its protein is CSARLVGSGANVLTF.

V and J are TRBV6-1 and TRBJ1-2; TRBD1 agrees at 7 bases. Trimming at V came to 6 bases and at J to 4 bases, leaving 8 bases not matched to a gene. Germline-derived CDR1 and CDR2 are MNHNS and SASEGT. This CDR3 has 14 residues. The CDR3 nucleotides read TGTGCCAGCAGATCCAACAGGGGCCCCTATGGCTACACCTTC. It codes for CASRSNRGPYGYTF.

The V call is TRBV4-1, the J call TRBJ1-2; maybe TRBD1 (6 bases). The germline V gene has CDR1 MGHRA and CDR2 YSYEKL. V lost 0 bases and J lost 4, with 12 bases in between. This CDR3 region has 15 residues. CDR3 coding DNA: TGCGCCAGCAGCCAAGAAGGCAGGGGAGCCTATGGCTACACCTTC. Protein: CASSQEGRGAYGYTF.

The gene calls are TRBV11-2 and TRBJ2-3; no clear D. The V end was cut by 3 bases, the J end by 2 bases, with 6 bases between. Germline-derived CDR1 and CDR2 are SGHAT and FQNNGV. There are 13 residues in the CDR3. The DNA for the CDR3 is TGTGCCAGCAGCTTTGGTTTCACAGATACGCAGTATTTT. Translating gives CASSFGFTDTQYF.

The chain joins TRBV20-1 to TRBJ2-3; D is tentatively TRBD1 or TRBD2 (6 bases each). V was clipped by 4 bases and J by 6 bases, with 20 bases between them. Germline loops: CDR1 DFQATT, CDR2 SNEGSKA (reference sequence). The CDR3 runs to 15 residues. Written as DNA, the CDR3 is TGCAGTGCTATAGCATCGGGGGCTCTGTGGGATACGCAGTATTTT. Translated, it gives CSAIASGALWDTQYF.

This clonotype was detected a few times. CDR3 sequence reads: CASSQPSLGLATNEKLFF. CDR3 bases: TGCGCCAGCAGCCAGCCAAGCCTTGGGCTTGCAACTAATGAAAAACTGTTTTTT. This rearrangement joins TRBV4-1 to TRBJ1-4, with D unresolved. Germline loops: CDR1 MGHRA, CDR2 YSYEKL. The CDR3 has 18 amino acids. Trimming took 3 bases from V and 0 from J, leaving 17 bases between them.

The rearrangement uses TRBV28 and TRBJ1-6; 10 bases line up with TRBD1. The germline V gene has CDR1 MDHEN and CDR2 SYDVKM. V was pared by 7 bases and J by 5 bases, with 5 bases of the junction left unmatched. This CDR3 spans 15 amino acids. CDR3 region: CASTSGTGDNSPLHF. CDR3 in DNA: TGTGCCAGCACCTCCGGGACAGGGGATAATTCACCCCTCCACTTT.

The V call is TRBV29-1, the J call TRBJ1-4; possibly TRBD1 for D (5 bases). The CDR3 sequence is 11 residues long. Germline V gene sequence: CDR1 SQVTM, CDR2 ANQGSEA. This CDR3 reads CGGREGEKLFF. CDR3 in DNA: TGCGGAGGTCGGGAGGGGGAAAAACTGTTTTTT.